This T cell receptor beta chain was recorded in a study of blood T cell repertoires in COVID-19. About the study: Acute and convalescent COVID-19 specimens originated in the United States, Italy and Spain. The analysed material was cDNA or gDNA that came from T cells, B-cell-depleted T cells, or PBMCs.

The CDR3 runs 18 residues. Study processing details: How many nucleated cells were present was estimated from reference gene primer amplification. Method: immunoSEQ multiplex PCR; TCRdb's copy keeps in-frame clones and lacks some. Clone size and the V and J calls come from that table; the DNA yielded D and trimming. In the table there are over 70,000 clones, roughly 82% of which are singletons. J is TRBJ1-2 and V is TRBV21-1; TRBD1 was called by the table and not checked on the DNA. TRBV21-1 is a pseudogene. The material sequenced was peripheral blood. This TCR came from a woman aged 80 or older with active or convalescent COVID-19. This chain's CDR3 is CASSKENRDRGRNYGYTF. CDR3 DNA: TGTGCCAGCAGCAAAGAAAACCGAGACAGGGGGCGCAACTATGGCTACACCTTC.